One sample yielded the 22 T cell receptor beta chains listed below, sequenced in a study of identical twins. MiXCR, applied by TCRdb to the 5' RACE reads, yields one record per CDR3 protein. In the table there are some 1,600,000 distinct CDR3 sequences, less than 35% of which are singletons. Sequencing used cord blood. The receptors stem from a newborn girl in good health.

The V and J genes are TRBV3-1 and TRBJ2-5; D gene uncertain. CDR3 length equals 13 residues. The germline CDR1 and CDR2 sequences are LGHDT and YNNKEL (reference sequence). V was cut by 5 bases and J by 3 bases, with 10 bases left in between. The CDR3 reads CASSSNLKETQYF. CDR3 bases: TGTGCCAGCAGCTCAAATTTGAAAGAGACCCAGTACTTC.

The chain links TRBV7-2 to TRBJ2-3, with 15 nucleotides matching TRBD2. The CDR3 contains 16 residues. In germline, CDR1 is SGHTA, CDR2 FQGNSA. V was pared by 3 bases and J by 4 bases, with 2 bases of the junction left unmatched. CDR3 amino acids: CASSFRTSGGADTQYF. CDR3 nucleotide sequence: TGTGCCAGCAGCTTTCGGACTAGCGGGGGGGCAGATACGCAGTATTTT.

The chain has TRBV4-1 and TRBJ1-6; unclear D gene. The V end lost 1 base, the J end lost 12 bases, and 22 bases lay between the germline ends. This CDR3 comprises 17 residues. Germline V gene sequence: CDR1 MGHRA, CDR2 YSYEKL. In DNA, the CDR3 is TGCGCCAGCAGCCAAGTTTCGGGAGAGTCGGCTAAGAGACCCCTCCACTTT. This encodes CASSQVSGESAKRPLHF.

This clonotype was picked up a small number of times. The chain is built from TRBV7-2 and TRBJ2-3; D unclear. From germline, CDR1 is SGHTA and CDR2 FQGNSA. The CDR3 contains 14 residues. Deletions cut 1 base from V and 4 bases from J, with 9 bases between. The CDR3 nucleotides are TGTGCCAGCAGCTTAGGAAACTTCCCAGATACGCAGTATTTT. This gives the protein CASSLGNFPDTQYF.

The chain employs TRBV10-3 and TRBJ2-1; TRBD2 agrees at 9 bases. The V gene end was trimmed by 1 base and the J gene end by 5 bases; junction bases not matched to a gene: 3. There are 15 residues in the CDR3. The V gene's germline CDR1 is ENHRY and CDR2 SYGVKD. The CDR3 loop reads CAISEFSGRNNEQFF. CDR3 coding DNA: TGTGCCATCAGTGAGTTCAGCGGGAGGAACAATGAGCAGTTCTTC.

A few counts support this clonotype. The V and J genes are TRBV20-1 and TRBJ1-1; D is perhaps TRBD1 (5 bases). Germline V lookup: CDR1 DFQATT, CDR2 SNEGSKA (reference sequence). V dropped 4 bases and J dropped 4 bases, with 16 bases sitting between them. CDR3 size: 14 residues. The CDR3 is CSATKGTSPTEAFF. The CDR3 DNA is TGCAGTGCTACCAAGGGGACCAGCCCCACTGAAGCTTTCTTT.

This clonotype appeared many times. The chain carries TRBV21-1 and TRBJ1-2; the D call of TRBD1 is as the table states it, not checked on the DNA. TRBV21-1 is reported as a pseudogene. This CDR3 has 13 amino acids. The CDR3 spells CASSKGQGYGYTF. CDR3 in DNA: TGTGCCAGCAGCAAGGGACAGGGTTATGGCTACACCTTC.

To note about this clonotype: The junction and the germline gene differ at one end; a read error may be behind it. The chain has TRBV20-1 and TRBJ2-4, with 7 bases lining up with TRBD2. The tail of the sequence fits TRBJ2-7 better, so the J call may be wrong. The CDR3 extends over 12 amino acids. The V gene's germline CDR1 is DFQATT and CDR2 SNEGSKA (reference sequence). DNA of the CDR3: TGCAGTGCCGCGGGGGACTCCCACGAGCAGTACTTC. It is translated as CSAAGDSHEQYF.

This clonotype has at least ten counts. The CDR3 spells CSATRSYEQYF. The DNA of the CDR3 is TGCAGCGCAACGCGGTCCTACGAGCAGTACTTC. V and J are TRBV29-1 and TRBJ2-7; D is ambiguous. V was shortened by 7 bases and J by 1 base, with 8 bases between the two germline ends. CDR1 and CDR2 (germline): SQVTM, ANQGSEA. This CDR3 is built from 11 residues.

On this clonotype itself: At one end, the junction sequence differs from germline, possibly due to a read error. The chain is built from TRBV12-3 or TRBV12-4 and TRBJ2-1, with a possible D match to TRBD2 (7 bases). The CDR3 covers 15 residues. CDR3 protein: CASGLRGAPRNEQFF. As DNA, the CDR3 is TGTGCCAGCGGTTTACGGGGGGCCCCTCGGAATGAGCAGTTCTTC.

The V and J genes are TRBV27 and TRBJ2-3, with D tentatively TRBD1 (5 bases). CDR1 and CDR2 (germline): MNHEY, SMNVEV (reference sequence). V lost 2 bases, J lost 1 base, and 19 bases lay in between. The CDR3 extends over 18 amino acids. The CDR3 region has the DNA TGTGCCAGCAGTTTAAAGGCAGGGCTTCTTGGTGGCACAGATACGCAGTATTTT. It yields the protein CASSLKAGLLGGTDTQYF.

V usage is TRBV2 and J usage is TRBJ2-5; D might be TRBD1 (5 bases). CDR3 length: 15 amino acids. The V end lost 0 bases, the J end lost 7 bases, and 15 bases lay between the germline ends. Per germline, CDR1 SNHLY and CDR2 FYNNEI. CDR3 sequence (DNA): TGTGCCAGCAGTGAAGCGCTGGGAACAGGCGGGACCCAGTACTTC. Translated: CASSEALGTGGTQYF.

The rearrangement uses TRBV15 and TRBJ2-4; 11 bases agree with TRBD2. The closer fit of TRBJ2-7 to the DNA end suggests the J call may be wrong. Germline CDR1 reads LNHNV; CDR2 reads YYDKDF (reference sequence). The CDR3 has 17 amino acids. CDR3 loop: CATSRAVGTSGSYEQYF. DNA for the CDR3: TGTGCCACCAGCAGAGCCGTTGGGACTAGCGGTTCCTACGAGCAGTACTTC.

This clonotype showed up just a few times. V usage is TRBV7-8 and J usage is TRBJ2-7; possibly TRBD2 for D (5 bases). The CDR3 is made up of 15 amino acids. With 1 base removed from V and 3 bases from J, the gap between germline ends came to 13 bases. Germline CDR1 is SGHVS and CDR2 is FQNEAQ. The CDR3 region has the DNA TGTGCCAGCAGCTTAGGTTACGGGGTGCTCTACGAGCAGTACTTC. This sequence encodes CASSLGYGVLYEQYF.

The chain joins TRBV28 to TRBJ2-7, with 11 bases fitting TRBD2. This CDR3 spans 16 amino acids. Germline V gives CDR1 MDHEN, CDR2 SYDVKM. With V trimmed by 3 bases and J by 3 bases, 7 bases remained unmatched. This chain's CDR3 is CASSFHTSGRFYEQYF. CDR3 sequence (DNA): TGTGCCAGCAGTTTCCATACTAGCGGGAGATTCTACGAGCAGTACTTC. Drawing the rest from reference TRBV28 and TRBJ2-7, the complete variable domain is DVKVTQSSRYLVKRTGEKVFLECVQDMDHENMFWYRQDPGLGLRLIYFSYDVKMKEKGDIPEGYSVSREKKERFSLILESASTNQTSMYLCASSFHTSGRFYEQYFGPGTRLTVT.

V is TRBV6-6 and J is TRBJ1-4; unclear D gene. The CDR3 runs to 14 residues. V was cut by 2 bases and J by 8 bases, with 12 bases left in between. CDR1 and CDR2 from the germline V gene are MNHNY and SVGAGI (reference sequence). DNA for the CDR3: TGTGCCAGCAGTTACGCAGGCGGGAGGGAAAAACTGTTTTTT. Translating gives CASSYAGGREKLFF.

This clonotype occurred many times. The chain has TRBV6-6 and TRBJ1-5, with TRBD1 identical over 8 bases. Germline CDR1 is MNHNY and CDR2 is SVGAGI (reference sequence). Trimming took 0 bases from V and 2 from J; bases not matched to a gene: 0. There are 15 residues in the CDR3. The CDR3: CASSYSTGGNQPQHF. CDR3 DNA: TGTGCCAGCAGTTACTCGACAGGGGGCAATCAGCCCCAGCATTTT.

This chain links TRBV28 with TRBJ1-4; TRBD1 agrees at 7 bases. In germline, CDR1 is MDHEN, CDR2 SYDVKM. Germline trimming cut 1 base from V and 0 bases from J; bases unmatched to any gene: 5. The CDR3 loop spans 17 amino acids. CDR3 protein: CASSLFRGQATNEKLFF. CDR3 sequence (DNA): TGTGCCAGCAGTTTATTTAGGGGGCAAGCAACTAATGAAAAACTGTTTTTT.

CDR3 DNA: TGTGCCAGTAAGGCCGTGTGGAACACTGAAGCTTTCTTT. Translating it yields CASKAVWNTEAFF. V and J are TRBV19 and TRBJ1-1; the D is unclear. Germline V gives CDR1 LNHDA, CDR2 SQIVND (reference sequence). The ends were cut back, 7 bases at V and 1 base at J, with 10 bases in the middle. The length of the CDR3 is 13 residues.

This rearrangement joins TRBV20-1 to TRBJ2-1; a weak D match, TRBD1 (6 bases). Trimming left V 6 bases short and J 5 bases short, with 20 bases between. Germline CDR1 DFQATT, CDR2 SNEGSKA (reference sequence). The CDR3 extends over 15 amino acids. CDR3 sequence reads: CSAPPRQVYHNEQFF. The CDR3 DNA reads TGCAGTGCACCCCCACGACAGGTCTACCACAATGAGCAGTTCTTC.

This clonotype was seen a handful of times. This chain joins TRBV20-1 and TRBJ1-5, with 8 bases aligning to TRBD1. Germline-derived CDR1 and CDR2 are DFQATT and SNEGSKA (reference sequence). CDR3 size: 15 residues. The V gene end was trimmed by 6 bases and the J gene end by 1 base; junction bases not matched to a gene: 8. CDR3 residues: CSADGQGRSNQPQHF. The CDR3 bases are TGCAGTGCGGACGGACAGGGCCGGAGCAATCAGCCCCAGCATTTT.

This chain connects TRBV29-1 to TRBJ1-1, with D unclear. This CDR3 has 11 residues. V was cut by 4 bases and J by 1 base, with 4 bases left in between. From germline, CDR1 is SQVTM and CDR2 ANQGSEA. In DNA, the CDR3 is TGCAGCGTTGCCACGAACACTGAAGCTTTCTTT. It translates to CSVATNTEAFF.